A single sample is the source of the 10 T cell receptor beta chains below, sequenced in a study of T and B cells in COVID-19 patients. From blood, about 240-550 ng of genomic DNA served as TRB template. TRB rearrangements were amplified by multiplex PCR with BIOMED2 TRB-A/B primers. TCRdb redid the calling of the multiplex PCR reads with MiXCR, one entry per CDR3 protein. This sample carries about 16,000 distinct CDR3 sequences, about a quarter of them seen once, and the ten largest clones take under 3.5%. Sample: blood. All receptors come from a human donor who had recovered from COVID-19.

The CDR3 here is CATSDPQREVEDTQYF. The DNA for the CDR3 is TGTGCCACCAGTGATCCCCAGCGGGAGGTCGAAGATACGCAGTATTTT. The rearrangement uses TRBV24-1 and TRBJ2-3; 9 bases line up with TRBD2. After removal of 3 bases from V and 5 bases from J, the junction contained 8 bases not matched to a gene. Germline CDR1 and CDR2: KGHDR and SFDVKD. The CDR3 sequence is 16 residues long.

The chain joins TRBV5-1 to TRBJ2-7; 13 bases fit TRBD2. Looked up from germline, CDR1 is SGHRS and CDR2 is YFSETQ. The trim removed 0 bases at V and 3 bases at J, leaving 0 bases unmatched. The CDR3 contains 15 residues. The DNA of the CDR3 is TGCGCCAGCAGCTTGGGGACTAGCGGGGGCTACGAGCAGTACTTC. This encodes CASSLGTSGGYEQYF.

The chain employs TRBV5-1 and TRBJ2-4, with 9 bases aligning to TRBD1. Unmatched junction bases numbered 7, after V lost 1 base and J lost 8 bases. Germline lookup yields CDR1 SGHRS and CDR2 YFSETQ. This CDR3 region has 15 residues. The CDR3 loop reads CASSLLQGAGDIQYF. The CDR3 DNA reads TGCGCCAGCAGCTTGTTACAGGGGGCGGGGGACATTCAGTACTTC.

This chain uses TRBV5-1 with TRBJ1-4, with D maybe TRBD1 (5 bases). This CDR3 is built from 15 residues. The ends were cut back, 4 bases at V and 6 bases at J, with 16 bases in the middle. Germline V gene data show CDR1 as SGHRS and CDR2 as YFSETQ. The CDR3 nucleotides read TGCGCCAGCAGCGAGGCCGGGACGTTGGATGAAAAACTGTTTTTT. Translated: CASSEAGTLDEKLFF.

The chain uses TRBV4-1 and TRBJ2-7; D is perhaps TRBD2 (7 bases). The CDR3 length is 14 residues. V was cut by 4 bases and J by 6 bases, with 16 bases left in between. Germline V gives CDR1 MGHRA, CDR2 YSYEKL. This CDR3 reads CASSPGRGLPEQYF. The CDR3 coding sequence is TGCGCCAGCAGCCCCGGGCGGGGGCTCCCCGAGCAGTACTTC.

This clonotype was counted ten times or more. The gene calls are TRBV5-6 and TRBJ2-5; D unclear. CDR1 SGHDT and CDR2 YYEEEE come from the germline V gene. This CDR3 comprises 13 residues. Trimming removed 0 bases from V and 5 bases from J, with 8 bases in between. CDR3 protein: CASSLVRSETQYF. The DNA of the CDR3 is TGTGCCAGCAGCTTGGTGAGAAGCGAGACCCAGTACTTC.

By sample share, this clonotype is medium-sized. This sequence joins TRBV29-1 and TRBJ2-2; 9 bases match TRBD1. The germline CDR1 and CDR2 sequences are SQVTM and ANQGSEA. The CDR3 covers 13 residues. The V gene end was trimmed by 4 bases and the J gene end by 7 bases; junction bases not matched to a gene: 4. The CDR3 coding sequence is TGCAGCGTTGGGGACAGGGCCGGCGGGGAGCTGTTTTTT. Translated: CSVGDRAGGELFF.

This clonotype has more than one count but fewer than ten. The rearrangement joins TRBV6-2 or TRBV6-3 to TRBJ2-2; no clear D. Trimming shortened V by 1 base and J by 1 base, and 13 bases separated the two germline ends. The germline V gene encodes CDR1 MNHEY and CDR2 SVGEGT. The CDR3 covers 17 residues. The CDR3 region has the DNA TGTGCCAGCAGTTACTTTTTAGGGCTAAAGAACACCGGGGAGCTGTTTTTT. Translating it yields CASSYFLGLKNTGELFF.

Sample share makes this clonotype medium-sized. The rearrangement uses TRBV6-5 and TRBJ2-1; 12 nucleotides line up with TRBD2. The trim removed 7 bases at V and 16 bases at J, leaving 11 bases unmatched. The CDR3 spans 13 residues. The germline CDR1 and CDR2 sequences are MNHEY and SVGAGI. CDR3 DNA sequence: TGTGCCAGCAAGCTAGCGGGAGGGCCGGCTTACTTCTTC. This translates into CASKLAGGPAYFF.

This rearrangement joins TRBV20-1 to TRBJ2-3; 9 bases match TRBD2. The CDR3 contains 16 residues. V lost 4 bases to trimming and J lost 5 bases; unmatched junction nucleotides: 13. Germline assignment: CDR1 DFQATT and CDR2 SNEGSKA (reference sequence). CDR3 coding DNA: TGCAGTGCTATGGGTCTTAGCGGGAGTTTAAGAGATACGCAGTATTTT. Its translation is CSAMGLSGSLRDTQYF.